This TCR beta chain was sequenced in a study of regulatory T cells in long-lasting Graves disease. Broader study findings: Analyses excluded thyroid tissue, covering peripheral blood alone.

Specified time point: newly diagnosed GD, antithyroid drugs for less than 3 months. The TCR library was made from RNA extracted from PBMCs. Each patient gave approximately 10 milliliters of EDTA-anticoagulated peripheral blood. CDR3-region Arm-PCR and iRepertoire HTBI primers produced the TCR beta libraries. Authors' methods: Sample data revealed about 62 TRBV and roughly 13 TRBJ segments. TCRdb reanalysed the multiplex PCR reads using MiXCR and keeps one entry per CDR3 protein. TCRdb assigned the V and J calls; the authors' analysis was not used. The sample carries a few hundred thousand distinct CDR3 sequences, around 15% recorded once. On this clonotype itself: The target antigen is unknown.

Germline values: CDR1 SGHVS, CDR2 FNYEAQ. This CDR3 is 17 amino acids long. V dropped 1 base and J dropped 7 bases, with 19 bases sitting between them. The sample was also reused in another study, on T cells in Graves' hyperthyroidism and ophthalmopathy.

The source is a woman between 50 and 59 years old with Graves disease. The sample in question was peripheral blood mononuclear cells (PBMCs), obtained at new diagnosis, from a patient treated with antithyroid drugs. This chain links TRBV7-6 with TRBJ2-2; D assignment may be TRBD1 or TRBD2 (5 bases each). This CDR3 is CASSLEPLLGRNGELFF. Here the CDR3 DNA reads TGTGCCAGCAGCTTAGAGCCATTACTGGGACGAAACGGGGAGCTGTTTTTT.